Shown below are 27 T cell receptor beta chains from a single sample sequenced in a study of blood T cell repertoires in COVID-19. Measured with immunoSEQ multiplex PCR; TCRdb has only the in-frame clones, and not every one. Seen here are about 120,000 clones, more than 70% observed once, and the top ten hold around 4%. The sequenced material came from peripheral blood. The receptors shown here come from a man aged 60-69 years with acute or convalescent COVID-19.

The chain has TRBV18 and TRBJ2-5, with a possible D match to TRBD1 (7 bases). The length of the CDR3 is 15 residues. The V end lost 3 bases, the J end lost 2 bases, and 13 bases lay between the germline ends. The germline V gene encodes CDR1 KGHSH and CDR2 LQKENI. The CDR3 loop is CASSPPGGTQETQYF. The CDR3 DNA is TGTGCCAGCTCACCCCCAGGGGGGACTCAAGAGACCCAGTACTTC.

The CDR3 is CASSSDPGGRSYEQYF. The CDR3 coding sequence is TGCGCCAGCAGCTCGGACCCAGGGGGACGCTCCTACGAGCAGTACTTC. The chain combines TRBV5-1 with TRBJ2-7, with 7 bases identical to TRBD1. J lost 0 bases, V lost 3 bases, and 9 bases had no gene match. The CDR3 length is 16 residues. The germline V gene has CDR1 SGHRS and CDR2 YFSETQ.

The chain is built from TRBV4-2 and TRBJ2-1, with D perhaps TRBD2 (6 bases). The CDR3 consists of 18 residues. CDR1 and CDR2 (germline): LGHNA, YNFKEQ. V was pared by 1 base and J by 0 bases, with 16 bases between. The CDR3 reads CASSQGTAGAISYNEQFF. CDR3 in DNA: TGTGCCAGCAGCCAAGGAACAGCGGGCGCCATCTCCTACAATGAGCAGTTCTTC.

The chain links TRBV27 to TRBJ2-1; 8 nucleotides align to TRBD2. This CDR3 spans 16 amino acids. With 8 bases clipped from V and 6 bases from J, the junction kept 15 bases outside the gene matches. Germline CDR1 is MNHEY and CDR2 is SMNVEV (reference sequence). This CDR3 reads CASAGAPGLGGNEQFF. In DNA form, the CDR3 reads TGTGCCAGCGCCGGGGCACCGGGACTAGGAGGCAATGAGCAGTTCTTC.

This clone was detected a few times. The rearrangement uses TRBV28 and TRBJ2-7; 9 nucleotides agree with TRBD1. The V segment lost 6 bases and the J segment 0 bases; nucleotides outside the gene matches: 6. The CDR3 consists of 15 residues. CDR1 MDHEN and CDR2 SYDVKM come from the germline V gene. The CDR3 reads CASRNPTGGSYEQYF. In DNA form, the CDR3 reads TGTGCCAGCAGAAACCCGACAGGGGGCTCCTACGAGCAGTACTTC.

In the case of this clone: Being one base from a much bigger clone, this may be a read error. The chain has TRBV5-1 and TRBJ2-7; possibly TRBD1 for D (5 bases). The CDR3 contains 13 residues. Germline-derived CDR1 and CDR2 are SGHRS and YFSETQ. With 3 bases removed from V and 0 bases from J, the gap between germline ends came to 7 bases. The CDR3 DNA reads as TGCGCCAGCAGCTCGGACAACTCCTACGAGCAGTACTTC. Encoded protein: CASSSDNSYEQYF.

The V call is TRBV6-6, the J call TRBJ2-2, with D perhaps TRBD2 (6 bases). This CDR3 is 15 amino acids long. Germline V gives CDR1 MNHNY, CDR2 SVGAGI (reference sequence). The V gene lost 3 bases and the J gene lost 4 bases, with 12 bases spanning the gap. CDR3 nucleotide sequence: TGTGCCAGCAGTTATTATCAGCGGGTCACCGGGGAGCTGTTTTTT. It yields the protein CASSYYQRVTGELFF.

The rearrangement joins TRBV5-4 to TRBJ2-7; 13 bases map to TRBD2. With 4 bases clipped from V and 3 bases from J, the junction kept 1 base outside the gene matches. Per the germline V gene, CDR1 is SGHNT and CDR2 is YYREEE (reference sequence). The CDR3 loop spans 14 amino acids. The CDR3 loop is CASSRTSGSYEQYF. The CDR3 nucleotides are TGTGCCAGCAGCCGGACTAGCGGGAGCTACGAGCAGTACTTC. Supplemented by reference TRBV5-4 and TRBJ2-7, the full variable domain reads ETGVTQSPTHLIKTRGQQVTLRCSSQSGHNTVSWYQQALGQGPQFIFQYYREEENGRGNFPPRFSGLQFPNYSSELNVNALELDDSALYLCASSRTSGSYEQYFGPGTRLTVT.

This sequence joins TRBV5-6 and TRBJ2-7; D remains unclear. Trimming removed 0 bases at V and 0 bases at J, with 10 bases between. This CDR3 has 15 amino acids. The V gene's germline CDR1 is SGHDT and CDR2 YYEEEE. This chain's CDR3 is CASSLGRRGSYEQYF. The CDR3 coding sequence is TGTGCCAGCAGCTTGGGGCGCCGCGGCTCCTACGAGCAGTACTTC.

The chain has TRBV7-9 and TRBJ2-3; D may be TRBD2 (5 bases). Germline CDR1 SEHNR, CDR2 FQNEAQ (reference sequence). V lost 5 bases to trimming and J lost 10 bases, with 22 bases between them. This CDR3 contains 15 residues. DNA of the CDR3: TGTGCCAGCAGCCTTGCCGGAGGACTGGGGTCGGCGCAGTATTTT. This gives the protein CASSLAGGLGSAQYF.

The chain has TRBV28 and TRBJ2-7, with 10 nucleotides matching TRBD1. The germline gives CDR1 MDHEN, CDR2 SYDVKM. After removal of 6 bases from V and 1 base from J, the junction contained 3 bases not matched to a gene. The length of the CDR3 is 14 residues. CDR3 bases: TGTGCCAGCAGGGGACAGGGGTCTTCCTACGAGCAGTACTTC. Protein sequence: CASRGQGSSYEQYF.

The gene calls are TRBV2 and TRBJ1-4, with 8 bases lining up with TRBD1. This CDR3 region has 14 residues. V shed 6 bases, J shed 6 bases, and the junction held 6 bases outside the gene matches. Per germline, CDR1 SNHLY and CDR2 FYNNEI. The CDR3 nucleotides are TGTGCCAGCAGGACCTTGACAGGGGATGAAAAACTGTTTTTT. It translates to CASRTLTGDEKLFF.

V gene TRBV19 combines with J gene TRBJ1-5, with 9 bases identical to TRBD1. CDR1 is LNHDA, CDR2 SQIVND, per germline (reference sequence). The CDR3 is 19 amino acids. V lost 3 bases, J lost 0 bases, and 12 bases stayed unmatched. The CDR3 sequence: CASSMLRAGTGTSNQPQHF. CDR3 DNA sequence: TGTGCCAGTAGTATGCTTCGTGCCGGGACAGGGACTAGCAATCAGCCCCAGCATTTT.

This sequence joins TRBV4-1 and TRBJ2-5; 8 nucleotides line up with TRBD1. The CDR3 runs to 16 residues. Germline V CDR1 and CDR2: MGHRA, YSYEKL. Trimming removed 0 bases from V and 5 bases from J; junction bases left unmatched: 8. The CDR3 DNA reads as TGCGCCAGCAGCCAAGATCAGGGGGCAGGGTACGAGACCCAGTACTTC. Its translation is CASSQDQGAGYETQYF.

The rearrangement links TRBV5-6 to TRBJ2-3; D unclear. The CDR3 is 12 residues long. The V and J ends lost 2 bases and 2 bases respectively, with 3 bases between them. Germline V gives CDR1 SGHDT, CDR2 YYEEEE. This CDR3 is CASSFLTDTQYF. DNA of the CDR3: TGTGCCAGCAGCTTCCTCACAGATACGCAGTATTTT.

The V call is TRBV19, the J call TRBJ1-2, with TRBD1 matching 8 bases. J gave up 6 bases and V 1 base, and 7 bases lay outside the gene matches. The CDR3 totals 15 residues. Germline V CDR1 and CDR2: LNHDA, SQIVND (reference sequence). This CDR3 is CASSIAGGVIDGYTF. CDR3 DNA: TGTGCCAGTAGTATAGCAGGGGGCGTCATCGATGGCTACACCTTC.

The CDR3, as DNA: TGTGCCAGCAGCCGAGGGGACTTAACAGATACGCAGTATTTT. Translation: CASSRGDLTDTQYF. This sequence joins TRBV9 and TRBJ2-3, with D possibly matching TRBD2 (6 bases). The CDR3 consists of 14 residues. Germline V gives CDR1 SGDLS, CDR2 YYNGEE. Trimming left V 4 bases short and J 3 bases short, with 12 bases between.

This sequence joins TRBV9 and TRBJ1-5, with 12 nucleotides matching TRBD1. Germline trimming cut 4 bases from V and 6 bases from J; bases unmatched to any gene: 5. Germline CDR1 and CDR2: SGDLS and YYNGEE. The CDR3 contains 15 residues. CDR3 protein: CASSPGTGGIQPQHF. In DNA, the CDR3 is TGTGCCAGCAGCCCCGGGACAGGGGGCATTCAGCCCCAGCATTTT.

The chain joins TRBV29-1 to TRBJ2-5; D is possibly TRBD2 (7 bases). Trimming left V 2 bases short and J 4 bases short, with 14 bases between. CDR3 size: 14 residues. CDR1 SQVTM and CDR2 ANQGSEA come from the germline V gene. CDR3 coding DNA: TGCAGCGTTGAACCCCAAGGGGGGGGAGAGACCCAGTACTTC. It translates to CSVEPQGGGETQYF.

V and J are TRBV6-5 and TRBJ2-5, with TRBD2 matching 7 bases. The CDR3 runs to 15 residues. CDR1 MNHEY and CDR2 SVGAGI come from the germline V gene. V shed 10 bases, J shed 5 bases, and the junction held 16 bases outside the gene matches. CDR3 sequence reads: CATATRGLSAETQYF. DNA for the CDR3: TGTGCCACCGCAACGCGGGGGTTGTCAGCGGAGACCCAGTACTTC.

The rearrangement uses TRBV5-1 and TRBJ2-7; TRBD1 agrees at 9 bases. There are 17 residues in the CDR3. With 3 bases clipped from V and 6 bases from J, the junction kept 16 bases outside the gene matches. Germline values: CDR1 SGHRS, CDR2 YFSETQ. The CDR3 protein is CASSWITPGTGSSEQYF. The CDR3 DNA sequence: TGCGCCAGCAGCTGGATAACCCCCGGGACAGGGTCGTCCGAGCAGTACTTC.

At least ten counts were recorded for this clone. The CDR3 DNA reads as TGCGCCAGCAGCCAAACTAGCGGAGGGGTGTACGAGCAGTACTTC. Translation: CASSQTSGGVYEQYF. The gene calls are TRBV4-1 and TRBJ2-7; 8 nucleotides line up with TRBD2. Germline CDR1 MGHRA, CDR2 YSYEKL. The CDR3 loop spans 15 amino acids. Trimming removed 2 bases from V and 4 bases from J; junction bases left unmatched: 7.

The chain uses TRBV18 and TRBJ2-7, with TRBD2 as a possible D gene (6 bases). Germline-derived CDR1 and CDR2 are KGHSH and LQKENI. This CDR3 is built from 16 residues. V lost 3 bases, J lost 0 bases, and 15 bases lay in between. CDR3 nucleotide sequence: TGTGCCAGCTCACCCCCTACTAGCACCGGCTCCTACGAGCAGTACTTC. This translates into CASSPPTSTGSYEQYF. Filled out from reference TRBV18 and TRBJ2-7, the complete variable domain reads NAGVMQNPRHLVRRRGQEARLRCSPMKGHSHVYWYRQLPEEGLKFMVYLQKENIIDESGMPKERFSAEFPKEGPSILRIQQVVRGDSAAYFCASSPPTSTGSYEQYFGPGTRLTVT.

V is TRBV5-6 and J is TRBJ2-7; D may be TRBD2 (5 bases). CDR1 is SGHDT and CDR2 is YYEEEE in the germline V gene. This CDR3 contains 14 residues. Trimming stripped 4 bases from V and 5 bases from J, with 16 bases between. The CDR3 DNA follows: TGTGCCAGCAGCGGCGGGCCGGGAACCCACGAGCAGTACTTC. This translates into CASSGGPGTHEQYF.

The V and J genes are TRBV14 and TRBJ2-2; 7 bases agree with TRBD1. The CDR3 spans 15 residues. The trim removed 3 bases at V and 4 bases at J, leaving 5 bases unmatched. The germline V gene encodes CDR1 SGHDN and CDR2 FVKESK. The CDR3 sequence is CASSQVTGTTGELFF. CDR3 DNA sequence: TGTGCCAGCAGCCAGGTGACAGGGACCACCGGGGAGCTGTTTTTT.

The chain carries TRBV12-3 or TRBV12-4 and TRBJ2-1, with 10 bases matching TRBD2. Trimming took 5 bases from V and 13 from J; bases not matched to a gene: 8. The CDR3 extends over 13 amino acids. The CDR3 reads CASSLSTSGKQFF. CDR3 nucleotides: TGTGCCAGCAGTCTCTCCACTAGCGGGAAACAGTTCTTC.

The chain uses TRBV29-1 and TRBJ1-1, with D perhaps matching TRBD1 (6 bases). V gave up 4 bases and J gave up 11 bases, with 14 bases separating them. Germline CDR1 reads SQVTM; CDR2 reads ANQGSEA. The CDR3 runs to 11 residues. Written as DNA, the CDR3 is TGCAGCGTTGTCGGCAGGGGTGAGGCTTTCTTT. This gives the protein CSVVGRGEAFF.